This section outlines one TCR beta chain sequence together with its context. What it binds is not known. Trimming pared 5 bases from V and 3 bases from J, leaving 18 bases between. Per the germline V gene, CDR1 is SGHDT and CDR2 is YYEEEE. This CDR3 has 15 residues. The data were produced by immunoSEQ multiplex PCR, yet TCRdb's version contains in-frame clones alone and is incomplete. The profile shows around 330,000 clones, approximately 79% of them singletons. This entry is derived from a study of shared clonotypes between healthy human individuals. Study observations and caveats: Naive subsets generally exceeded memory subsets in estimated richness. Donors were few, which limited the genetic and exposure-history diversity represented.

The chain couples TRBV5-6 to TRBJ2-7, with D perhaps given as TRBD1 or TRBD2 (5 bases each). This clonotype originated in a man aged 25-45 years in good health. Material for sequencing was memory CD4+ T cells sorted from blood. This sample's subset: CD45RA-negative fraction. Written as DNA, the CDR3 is TGTGCCAGCAGTCCCAACCCGGGACGGAGCTACGAGCAGTACTTC. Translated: CASSPNPGRSYEQYF.